This is a list of T cell receptor beta chains from one sample in a study of T cells in Graves' hyperthyroidism and ophthalmopathy. TCRdb redid the calling of the multiplex PCR reads with MiXCR, one entry per CDR3 protein. Of about 380,000 distinct CDR3 sequences in the sample, approximately 17% were seen once. Sequencing was carried out using blood. Receptor source: a man in his late teens or twenties with Graves' ophthalmopathy. Both conserved end residues are part of each CDR3. D genes are given only for firm matches. Only some rows state a clone size, as once, few, many or a class for expanded clones.

J gene	D gene	clone size	V gene	CDR3 protein	CDR3 DNA
TRBJ1-6	NA	NA	TRBV27	CASSDPTRVTDYNSPLHF	TGTGCCAGCAGTGATCCAACTCGGGTGACTGACTATAATTCACCCCTCCACTTT
TRBJ1-2	NA	NA	TRBV6-5	CASSYRPLRAAGNYGYTF	TGTGCCAGCAGTTACCGACCGTTGAGGGCAGCAGGAAACTATGGCTACACCTTC
TRBJ2-7	NA	few	TRBV6-1	CASSEPGTWTYEQYF	TGTGCCAGCAGTGAACCCGGGACGTGGACCTACGAGCAGTACTTC
TRBJ2-7	TRBD1	few	TRBV7-9	CASRAGQGRYEQYF	TGTGCCAGCAGGGCTGGACAGGGCAGATACGAGCAGTACTTC
TRBJ1-2	NA	many	TRBV7-8	CASSLTRVANYGYTF	TGTGCCAGCAGCTTAACGCGGGTCGCTAACTATGGCTACACCTTC
TRBJ1-5	NA	NA	TRBV20-1	CSARDRRVGNQPQHF	TGCAGTGCTAGAGATAGGAGGGTCGGCAATCAGCCCCAGCATTTT
TRBJ1-1	NA	many	TRBV6-1	CASSYKAGAHTEAFF	TGTGCCAGCAGTTACAAGGCAGGGGCCCACACTGAAGCTTTCTTT
TRBJ1-1	TRBD1	many	TRBV7-9	CASSLRLGQGIRGEAFF	TGTGCCAGCAGCTTAAGGCTGGGACAGGGGATCCGGGGTGAAGCTTTCTTT
TRBJ2-2	NA	many	TRBV5-5	CASKLKPNTGELFF	TGTGCCAGCAAGCTAAAACCGAACACCGGGGAGCTGTTTTTT
TRBJ2-2	TRBD1	NA	TRBV20-1	CSASSGQGAFTTGELFF	TGCAGTGCTAGTTCTGGTCAGGGGGCCTTTACCACCGGGGAGCTGTTTTTT
TRBJ1-1	NA	many	TRBV27	CASSPLNRATEAFF	TGTGCCAGCAGTCCACTTAATCGGGCCACTGAAGCTTTCTTT
TRBJ2-1	NA	NA	TRBV12-3/TRBV12-4	CASRNPGDNEQFF	TGTGCCAGCAGAAACCCAGGCGACAATGAGCAGTTCTTC
TRBJ1-6	NA	many	TRBV11-2	CASSLVSVFRSPLHF	TGTGCCAGCAGCTTAGTCTCCGTTTTCAGGTCACCCCTCCACTTT
TRBJ1-5	NA	NA	TRBV20-1	CSARKYVASNQPQHF	TGCAGTGCTAGGAAATACGTAGCGAGCAATCAGCCCCAGCATTTT
TRBJ2-7	TRBD2	few	TRBV3-1	CASSQGAGGPHEQYF	TGTGCCAGCAGCCAAGGGGCGGGGGGGCCCCACGAGCAGTACTTC
TRBJ1-4	NA	many	TRBV5-1	CASSESGTRAEKLFF	TGCGCCAGCAGCGAATCCGGGACCCGGGCGGAAAAACTGTTTTTT
TRBJ2-7	NA	many	TRBV5-1	CASSRGRDPNEQYF	TGCGCCAGCAGCCGTGGCAGAGACCCCAACGAGCAGTACTTC
TRBJ2-2	NA	NA	TRBV3-1	CASSQDLPGTGELFF	TGTGCCAGCAGCCAAGATCTGCCAGGGACCGGGGAGCTGTTTTTT
TRBJ1-1	NA	NA	TRBV10-1	CASSVTEAFF	TGCGCCAGCAGTGTCACTGAAGCTTTCTTT
TRBJ2-7	TRBD1	many	TRBV12-3/TRBV12-4	CASSPGTGVLYEQYF	TGTGCCAGCAGCCCCGGGACAGGGGTTCTCTACGAGCAGTACTTC
TRBJ2-7	NA	many	TRBV3-1	CASSQDYGVETQYF	TGTGCCAGCAGCCAAGATTACGGCGTCGAAACGCAGTACTTC
TRBJ1-2	TRBD1	NA	TRBV6-1	CASRTGQGAGGYTF	TGTGCCAGCAGGACGGGACAGGGAGCTGGAGGCTACACCTTC
TRBJ1-1	NA	many	TRBV7-3	CASSQTEGRTEAFF	TGTGCCAGCAGCCAGACAGAGGGCCGGACTGAAGCTTTCTTT
TRBJ2-5	TRBD1	many	TRBV28	CASSTTGVRETQYF	TGTGCCAGCAGCACCACAGGGGTTAGGGAGACCCAGTACTTC
TRBJ2-7	TRBD1	many	TRBV4-2	CASSQAWQGAYEQYF	TGTGCCAGCAGCCAAGCATGGCAGGGGGCCTACGAGCAGTACTTC
TRBJ1-6	TRBD1	NA	TRBV6-1	CASSEGDPGGWPHSPLHF	TGTGCCAGCAGTGAAGGGGACCCAGGGGGGTGGCCACATTCACCCCTCCACTTT
TRBJ2-3	NA	many	TRBV5-1	CASSLVPDTQYF	TGCGCCAGCAGCTTGGTCCCAGATACGCAGTATTTT
TRBJ1-4	TRBD1	NA	TRBV5-4	CASSSGQWGEKLFF	TGTGCCAGCAGCTCGGGACAGTGGGGTGAAAAACTGTTTTTT
TRBJ2-5	NA	many	TRBV20-1	CSAQTMGDQETQYF	TGCAGTGCCCAGACTATGGGGGACCAAGAGACCCAGTACTTC
TRBJ2-2	NA	NA	TRBV7-2	CASSPGRTVDTGELFF	TGTGCCAGCAGCCCCGGGAGAACCGTGGACACCGGGGAGCTGTTTTTT
TRBJ2-5	TRBD2	few	TRBV24-1	CATSDFKRGNQETQYF	TGTGCCACCAGTGATTTCAAGCGGGGGAACCAAGAGACCCAGTACTTC
TRBJ2-3	TRBD2	many	TRBV10-3	CAISSQGTSGGLSTDTQYF	TGTGCCATCTCTTCCCAGGGGACTAGCGGGGGCTTAAGCACAGATACGCAGTATTTT
TRBJ2-3	TRBD1	few	TRBV24-1	CATSDSGGILSDTQYF	TGTGCCACCAGTGATTCAGGGGGTATCTTGTCCGATACGCAGTATTTT
TRBJ1-1	NA	many	TRBV6-5	CASSYSQVNTEAFF	TGTGCCAGCAGTTACTCTCAGGTGAACACTGAAGCTTTCTTT
TRBJ2-7	NA	once	TRBV9	CASNVFAGSSYEQYF	TGTGCCAGCAACGTGTTTGCGGGGAGCTCCTACGAGCAGTACTTC
TRBJ1-4	TRBD1	NA	TRBV6-1	CASSTYRDRDEKLFF	TGTGCCAGCAGCACCTACCGGGACAGGGATGAAAAACTGTTTTTT
TRBJ1-4	NA	few	TRBV20-1	CSARQFNEKLFF	TGCAGTGCTAGACAGTTTAATGAAAAACTGTTTTTT
TRBJ1-2	NA	many	TRBV3-1	CASSRGNYGYTF	TGTGCCAGCAGCAGGGGTAACTATGGCTACACCTTC
TRBJ2-2	TRBD2	NA	TRBV5-1	CASSLAGGPNTGELFF	TGCGCCAGCAGCTTGGCGGGGGGGCCGAACACCGGGGAGCTGTTTTTT
TRBJ1-4	NA	few	TRBV6-2/TRBV6-3	CASSYSQPAVGEKLFF	TGTGCCAGCAGTTACAGCCAGCCCGCCGTGGGTGAAAAACTGTTTTTT
TRBJ1-5	NA	NA	TRBV19	CASSIWDPQPQHF	TGTGCCAGTAGTATCTGGGACCCTCAGCCCCAGCATTTT
TRBJ2-7	NA	many	TRBV20-1	CSARGQGFHEQYF	TGCAGTGCTAGAGGGCAGGGGTTCCACGAGCAGTACTTC
TRBJ2-3	NA	many	TRBV11-2	CASSPAQTDTQYF	TGTGCCAGCAGCCCAGCCCAGACAGATACGCAGTATTTT
TRBJ2-4	TRBD2	NA	TRBV11-1	CASSLYGLGWNIQYF	TGTGCCAGCAGCTTGTATGGACTAGGTTGGAACATTCAGTACTTC
TRBJ2-1	TRBD1	few	TRBV4-2	CASSQDGPGGHRNEQFF	TGTGCCAGCAGCCAAGATGGCCCAGGGGGCCATCGAAATGAGCAGTTCTTC
TRBJ2-3	TRBD2	few	TRBV6-1	CASRVTAGGPADTQYF	TGTGCCAGCAGGGTAACAGCGGGGGGGCCTGCAGATACGCAGTATTTT
TRBJ1-2	TRBD1	many	TRBV6-1	CASSGQTYGYTF	TGTGCCAGCTCGGGACAGACCTATGGCTACACCTTC
TRBJ2-7	NA	many	TRBV3-1	CASSQEGTAREQYF	TGTGCCAGCAGCCAAGAGGGGACGGCCCGCGAGCAGTACTTC